This TCR beta chain was found in a study of patients and donors after allogeneic stem cell transplantation (dated by TCRdb to the early 2020s). Regarding this clonotype: The clone's antigen remains unknown. No clone much larger than this one lies a single base away; base qualities are absent.

The CDR3 goes from the cysteine to the phenylalanine over 13 residues. Of all the DNA, just the CDR3 is kept, 39 bases in frame from base 1. At the junction V is shortened by 4 bases and J by 5 bases, with 9 bases in between. Libraries were prepared through RT-PCR. The data were produced on a NextSeq 550. The raw public reads went through TCRdb reprocessing: fastp at Q25, MiXCR clone calling, in-frame beta chains kept. For every CDR3 protein sequence, its rows merge into one entry that carries the most common genes and DNA. The sample includes fewer than 950 distinct CDR3 sequences, with roughly 25% observed a single time. Jointly, the top ten make up about 70% of the sample.

This sequence uses TRBV12-3 or TRBV12-4 and TRBJ1-5, with no D gene named confidently. The sequence was collected from a human donor who was either an allogeneic HSCT recipient or a stem cell or donor lymphocyte infusion donor (not recorded which). It is not recorded whose cells these are; they may come from a transplant donor. What was sequenced was blood, either unsorted or a sorted T cell fraction (not recorded which). The DNA sequence is as follows: TGTGCCAGCAGTTGGAGGAGGGATCAGCCCCAGCATTTT. Its translation is CASSWRRDQPQHF.